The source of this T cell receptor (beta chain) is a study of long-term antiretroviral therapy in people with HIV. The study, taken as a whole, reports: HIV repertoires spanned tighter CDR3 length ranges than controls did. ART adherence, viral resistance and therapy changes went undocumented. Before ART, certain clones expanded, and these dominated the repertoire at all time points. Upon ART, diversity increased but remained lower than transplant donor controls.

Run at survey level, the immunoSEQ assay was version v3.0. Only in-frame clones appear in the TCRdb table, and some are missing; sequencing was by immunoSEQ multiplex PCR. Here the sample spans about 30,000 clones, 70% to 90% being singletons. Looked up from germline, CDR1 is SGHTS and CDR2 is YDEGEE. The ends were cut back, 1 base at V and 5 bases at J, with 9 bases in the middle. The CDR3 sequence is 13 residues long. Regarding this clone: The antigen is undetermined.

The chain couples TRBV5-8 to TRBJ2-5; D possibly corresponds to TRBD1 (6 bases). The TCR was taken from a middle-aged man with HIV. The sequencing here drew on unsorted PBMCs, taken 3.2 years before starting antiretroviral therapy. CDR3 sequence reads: CASSLTRGETQYF. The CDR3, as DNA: TGTGCCAGCAGCTTGACTAGGGGGGAGACCCAGTACTTC.